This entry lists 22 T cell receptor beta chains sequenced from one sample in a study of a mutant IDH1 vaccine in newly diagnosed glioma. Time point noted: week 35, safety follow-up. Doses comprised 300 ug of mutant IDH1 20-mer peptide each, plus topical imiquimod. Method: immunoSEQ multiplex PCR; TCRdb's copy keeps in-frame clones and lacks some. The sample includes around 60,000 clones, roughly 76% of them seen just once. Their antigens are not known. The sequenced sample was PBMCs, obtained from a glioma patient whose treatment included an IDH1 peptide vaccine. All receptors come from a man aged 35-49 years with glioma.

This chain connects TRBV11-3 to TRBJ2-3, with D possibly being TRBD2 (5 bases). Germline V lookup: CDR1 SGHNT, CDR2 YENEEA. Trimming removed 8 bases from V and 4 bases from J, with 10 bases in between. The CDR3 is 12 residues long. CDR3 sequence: CASSSGSDTQYF. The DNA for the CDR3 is TGTGCCAGCTCCTCGGGGTCAGATACGCAGTATTTT.

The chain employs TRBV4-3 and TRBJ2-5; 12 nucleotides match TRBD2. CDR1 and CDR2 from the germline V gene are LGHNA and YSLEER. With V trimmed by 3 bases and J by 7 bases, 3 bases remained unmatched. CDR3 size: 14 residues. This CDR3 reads CASSQTSGGGTQYF. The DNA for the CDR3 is TGCGCCAGCAGCCAGACTAGCGGGGGAGGGACCCAGTACTTC.

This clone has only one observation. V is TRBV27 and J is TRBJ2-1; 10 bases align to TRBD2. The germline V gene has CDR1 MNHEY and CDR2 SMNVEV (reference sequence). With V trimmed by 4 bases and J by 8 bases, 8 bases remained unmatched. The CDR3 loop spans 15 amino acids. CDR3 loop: CASSSISGRWYEQFF. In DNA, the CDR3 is TGTGCCAGCAGTTCCATTAGCGGGAGGTGGTATGAGCAGTTCTTC.

Here the CDR3 DNA reads TGTGCCAGCAGTGACCTCTACCAGACCTACGAGCAGTACTTC. This gives the protein CASSDLYQTYEQYF. The chain links TRBV6-4 to TRBJ2-7; no clear D gene. The germline CDR1 and CDR2 sequences are MRHNA and SNTAGT. Trimming removed 2 bases at V and 2 bases at J, with 10 bases between. This CDR3 spans 14 amino acids.

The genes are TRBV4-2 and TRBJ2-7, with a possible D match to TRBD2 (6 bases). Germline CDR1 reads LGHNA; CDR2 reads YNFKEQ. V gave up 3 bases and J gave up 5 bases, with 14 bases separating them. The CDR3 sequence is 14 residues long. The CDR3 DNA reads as TGTGCCAGCAGCCAGACCCTAGCGCGGGACGAGCAGTACTTC. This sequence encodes CASSQTLARDEQYF.

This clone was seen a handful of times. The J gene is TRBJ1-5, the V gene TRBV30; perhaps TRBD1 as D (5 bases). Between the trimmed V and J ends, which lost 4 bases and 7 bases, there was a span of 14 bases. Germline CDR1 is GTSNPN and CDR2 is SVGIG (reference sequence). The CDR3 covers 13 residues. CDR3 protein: CAWNQGVRQPQHF. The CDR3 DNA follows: TGTGCCTGGAATCAGGGAGTTCGCCAGCCCCAGCATTTT.

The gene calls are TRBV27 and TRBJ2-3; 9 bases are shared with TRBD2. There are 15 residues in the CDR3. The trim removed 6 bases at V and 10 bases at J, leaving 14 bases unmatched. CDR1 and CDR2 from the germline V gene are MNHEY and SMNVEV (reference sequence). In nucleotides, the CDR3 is TGTGCCAGCAGGATGGGTGCGGGGGGGCCTAGGGCGCAGTATTTT. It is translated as CASRMGAGGPRAQYF.

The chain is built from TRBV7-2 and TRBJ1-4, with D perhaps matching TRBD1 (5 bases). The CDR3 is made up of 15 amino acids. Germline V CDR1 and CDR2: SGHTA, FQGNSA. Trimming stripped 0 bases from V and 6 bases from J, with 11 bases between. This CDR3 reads CASSLAAGFDEKLFF. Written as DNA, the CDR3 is TGTGCCAGCAGCTTAGCGGCAGGGTTCGATGAAAAACTGTTTTTT.

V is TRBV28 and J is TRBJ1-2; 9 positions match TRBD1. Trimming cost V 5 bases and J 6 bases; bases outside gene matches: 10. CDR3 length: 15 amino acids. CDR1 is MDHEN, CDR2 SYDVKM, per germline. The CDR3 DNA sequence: TGTGCCAGCAGTCCTAGGGACAGGGACTTCAATGGCTACACCTTC. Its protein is CASSPRDRDFNGYTF.

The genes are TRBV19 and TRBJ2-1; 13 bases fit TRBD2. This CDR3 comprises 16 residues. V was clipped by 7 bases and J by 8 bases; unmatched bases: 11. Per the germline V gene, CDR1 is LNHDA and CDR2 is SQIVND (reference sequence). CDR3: CASTPSGLAGYHEQFF. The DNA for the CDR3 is TGTGCCAGTACCCCCTCGGGACTAGCGGGGTATCATGAGCAGTTCTTC. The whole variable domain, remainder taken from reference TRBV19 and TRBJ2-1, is DGGITQSPKYLFRKEGQNVTLSCEQNLNHDAMYWYRQDPGQGLRLIYYSQIVNDFQKGDIAEGYSVSREKKESFPLTVTSAQKNPTAFYLCASTPSGLAGYHEQFFGPGTRLTVL.

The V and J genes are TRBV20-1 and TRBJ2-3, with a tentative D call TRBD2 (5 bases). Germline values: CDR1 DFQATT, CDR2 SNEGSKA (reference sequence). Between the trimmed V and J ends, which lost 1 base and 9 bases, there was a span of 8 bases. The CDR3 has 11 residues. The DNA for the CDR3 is TGCAGTGCTAGAGTGGAGCGGACGCAGTATTTT. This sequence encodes CSARVERTQYF.

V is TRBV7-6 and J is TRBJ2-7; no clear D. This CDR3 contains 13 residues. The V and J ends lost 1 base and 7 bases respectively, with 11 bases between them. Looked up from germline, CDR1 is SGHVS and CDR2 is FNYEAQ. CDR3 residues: CASSLVVGWEQYF. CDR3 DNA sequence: TGTGCCAGCAGCTTAGTTGTCGGGTGGGAGCAGTACTTC.

The CDR3 DNA reads TGCGCCAGCAGTTTTGGGGATTACGAGCAGTACTTC. Translation gives CASSFGDYEQYF. V usage is TRBV5-1 and J usage is TRBJ2-7; D is unresolved. The CDR3 is 12 amino acids. V lost 5 bases, J lost 4 bases, and 10 bases lay in between. The germline gives CDR1 SGHRS, CDR2 YFSETQ.

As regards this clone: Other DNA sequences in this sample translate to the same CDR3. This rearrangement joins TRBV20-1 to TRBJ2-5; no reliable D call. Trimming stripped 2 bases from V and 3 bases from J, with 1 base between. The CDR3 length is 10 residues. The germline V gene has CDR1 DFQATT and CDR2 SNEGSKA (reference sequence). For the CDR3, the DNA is TGCAGTGCTAGAAAAGAGACCCAGTACTTC. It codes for CSARKETQYF.

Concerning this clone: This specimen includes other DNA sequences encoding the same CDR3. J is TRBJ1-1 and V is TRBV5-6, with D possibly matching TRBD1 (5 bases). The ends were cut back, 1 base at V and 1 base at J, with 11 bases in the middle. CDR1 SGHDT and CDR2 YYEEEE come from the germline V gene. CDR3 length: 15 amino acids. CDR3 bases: TGTGCCAGCAGCTTGTTAGGGGCCACGAACACTGAAGCTTTCTTT. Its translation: CASSLLGATNTEAFF.

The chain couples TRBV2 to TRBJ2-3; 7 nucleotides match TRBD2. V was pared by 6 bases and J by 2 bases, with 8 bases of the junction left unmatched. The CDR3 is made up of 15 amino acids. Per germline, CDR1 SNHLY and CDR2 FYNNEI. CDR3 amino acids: CASSPGLPATDTQYF. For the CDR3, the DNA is TGTGCCAGCAGCCCGGGACTACCCGCCACAGATACGCAGTATTTT.

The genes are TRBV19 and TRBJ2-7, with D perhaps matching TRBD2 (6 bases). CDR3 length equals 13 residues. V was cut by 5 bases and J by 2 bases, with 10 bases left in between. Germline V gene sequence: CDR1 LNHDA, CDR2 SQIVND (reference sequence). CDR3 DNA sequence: TGTGCCAGTAGTCTAGCGTCGGCCTACGAGCAGTACTTC. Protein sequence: CASSLASAYEQYF.

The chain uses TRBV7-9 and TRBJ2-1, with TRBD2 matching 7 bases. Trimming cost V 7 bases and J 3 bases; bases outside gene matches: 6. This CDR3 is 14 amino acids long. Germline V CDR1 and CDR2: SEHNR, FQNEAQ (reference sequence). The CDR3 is CASMIGGGYNEQFF. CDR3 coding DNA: TGTGCCAGCATGATCGGCGGGGGCTACAATGAGCAGTTCTTC. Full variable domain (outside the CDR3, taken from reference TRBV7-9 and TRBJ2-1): DTGVSQNPRHKITKRGQNVTFRCDPISEHNRLYWYRQTLGQGPEFLTYFQNEAQLEKSRLLSDRFSAERPKGSFSTLEIQRTEQGDSAMYLCASMIGGGYNEQFFGPGTRLTVL.

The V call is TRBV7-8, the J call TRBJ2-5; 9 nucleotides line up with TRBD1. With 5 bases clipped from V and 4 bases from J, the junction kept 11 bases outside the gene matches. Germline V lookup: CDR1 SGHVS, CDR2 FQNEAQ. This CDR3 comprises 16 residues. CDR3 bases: TGTGCCAGCAGCCCATACCCGGGACAGGGTGTAGAGACCCAGTACTTC. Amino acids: CASSPYPGQGVETQYF. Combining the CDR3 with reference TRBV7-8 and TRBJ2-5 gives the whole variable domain GAGVSQSPRYKVAKRGQDVALRCDPISGHVSLFWYQQALGQGPEFLTYFQNEAQLDKSGLPSDRFFAERPEGSVSTLKIQRTQQEDSAVYLCASSPYPGQGVETQYFGPGTRLLVL.

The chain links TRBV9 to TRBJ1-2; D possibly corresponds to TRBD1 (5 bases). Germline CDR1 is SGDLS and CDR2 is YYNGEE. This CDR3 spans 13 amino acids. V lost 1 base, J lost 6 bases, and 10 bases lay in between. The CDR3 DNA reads TGTGCCAGCAGCGTATGGCAGGGCCATGGCTACACCTTC. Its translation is CASSVWQGHGYTF. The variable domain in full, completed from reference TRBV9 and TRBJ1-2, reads DSGVTQTPKHLITATGQRVTLRCSPRSGDLSVYWYQQSLDQGLQFLIQYYNGEERAKGNILERFSAQQFPDLHSELNLSSLELGDSALYFCASSVWQGHGYTFGSGTRLTVV.

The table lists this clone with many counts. CDR3 protein: CASSQDLGQKKLFF. CDR3 DNA sequence: TGTGCCAGCAGCCAAGATTTGGGTCAGAAAAAACTGTTTTTT. V is TRBV14 and J is TRBJ1-4; no clear D gene. V gave up 0 bases and J gave up 9 bases, with 11 bases separating them. The CDR3 is made up of 14 amino acids. Germline CDR1 reads SGHDN; CDR2 reads FVKESK.

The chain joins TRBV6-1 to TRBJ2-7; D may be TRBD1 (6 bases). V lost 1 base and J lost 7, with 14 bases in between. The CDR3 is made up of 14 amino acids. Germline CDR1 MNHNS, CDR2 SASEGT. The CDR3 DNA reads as TGTGCCAGCAGTGAAGACCCAGGGGTGAGGGAGCAGTACTTC. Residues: CASSEDPGVREQYF.